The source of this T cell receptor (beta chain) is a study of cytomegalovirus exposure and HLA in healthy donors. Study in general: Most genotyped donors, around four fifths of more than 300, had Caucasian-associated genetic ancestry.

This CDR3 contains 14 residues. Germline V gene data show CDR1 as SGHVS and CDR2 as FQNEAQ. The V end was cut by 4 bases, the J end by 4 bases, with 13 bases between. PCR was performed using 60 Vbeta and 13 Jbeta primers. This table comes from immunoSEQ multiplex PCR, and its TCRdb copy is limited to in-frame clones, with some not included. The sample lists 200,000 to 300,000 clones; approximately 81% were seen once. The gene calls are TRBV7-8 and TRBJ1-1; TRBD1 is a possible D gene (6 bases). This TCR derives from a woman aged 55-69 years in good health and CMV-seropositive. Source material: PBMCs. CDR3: CASSSRLDSTEAFF. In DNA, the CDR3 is TGTGCCAGCAGCTCCAGGCTGGACAGCACTGAAGCTTTCTTT.